The following is a T cell receptor (beta chain) sequence with its context. Its antigen is unknown. This sample was taken from a study of radiotherapy plus CTLA-4 blockade in lung cancer. Clones were read by immunoSEQ multiplex PCR, and TCRdb kept only the in-frame ones, dropping some. The sample carries 56,000 or so clones, approximately 79% recorded once. Overall study results and limits: How blood T cell clones changed early, along with interferon-beta, reportedly forecast response best. Clones of tumor-derived TCRs expanded in blood after radiotherapy plus ipilimumab.

The CDR3 contains 14 residues. V lost 1 base and J 4 bases, leaving 12 bases between the germline ends. Germline V gene data show CDR1 as SGHRS and CDR2 as YFSETQ. The TCR originated in a human donor with non-small cell lung cancer who had a partial response to radiotherapy plus ipilimumab. Sequencing was performed on peripheral blood, taken from a patient treated with radiotherapy plus ipilimumab. J is TRBJ2-7 and V is TRBV5-1, with D perhaps matching TRBD1 (5 bases). CDR3 loop: CASSLYQGPYEQYF. Written as DNA, the CDR3 is TGCGCCAGCAGCTTGTATCAGGGCCCTTACGAGCAGTACTTC.